This entry describes one T cell receptor (beta chain). This CDR3 is also generated by other DNA sequences in the sample. Clones were sequenced by immunoSEQ multiplex PCR, and TCRdb holds only the in-frame ones, with some missing. Of 70,000 to 90,000 clones detected, 75% to 95% appear once; the ten largest clones hold 6.9%. The data belong to a study of blood T cell repertoires in COVID-19. This CDR3 is built from 15 residues. After removal of 3 bases from V and 7 bases from J, the junction contained 5 bases not matched to a gene. Per the germline V gene, CDR1 is KGHSH and CDR2 is LQKENI. The specimen sequenced was peripheral blood. This chain joins TRBV18 and TRBJ1-6; 8 bases are shared with TRBD1. The TCR sequence derives from a human donor in a cohort sampled during active COVID-19. The CDR3 sequence is CASSPGTGGNSPLHF. DNA for the CDR3: TGTGCCAGCTCACCCGGGACAGGCGGGAATTCACCCCTCCACTTT. The complete variable domain, with remaining parts taken from reference TRBV18 and TRBJ1-6, reads NAGVMQNPRHLVRRRGQEARLRCSPMKGHSHVYWYRQLPEEGLKFMVYLQKENIIDESGMPKERFSAEFPKEGPSILRIQQVVRGDSAAYFCASSPGTGGNSPLHFGNGTRLTVT.